These 30 T cell receptor beta chains were sequenced from one sample in a study of T cells in Graves' hyperthyroidism and ophthalmopathy. Template material for amplifying TCR beta CDR3 regions consisted of RNA transcripts. An initial round of RT-PCR targeting the TCR CDR3 relied on the HTBI primer set. One entry per CDR3 protein, called by TCRdb with MiXCR from the multiplex PCR reads. This table has about 510,000 distinct CDR3 sequences, 35% to 50% appearing once. Sequenced input: peripheral blood or thyroid tissue (not recorded which). These receptors originate from an adult woman with Graves' disease, either hyperthyroidism or ophthalmopathy (not recorded which).

This clonotype was recorded a few times. J is TRBJ2-7 and V is TRBV7-6; maybe TRBD2 (6 bases). The V end lost 2 bases, the J end lost 1 base, and 9 bases lay between the germline ends. Germline CDR1 reads SGHVS; CDR2 reads FNYEAQ. The CDR3 spans 14 residues. The CDR3 DNA sequence: TGTGCCAGCAGCTTATCGGCGGGATCCTACGAGCAGTACTTC. The encoded protein is CASSLSAGSYEQYF.

The chain joins TRBV9 to TRBJ1-2, with no clear D. The CDR3 totals 15 residues. Germline V gene lookup returns CDR1 SGDLS and CDR2 YYNGEE. Trimming removed 0 bases from V and 2 bases from J, with 11 bases in between. The CDR3, as DNA: TGTGCCAGCAGCGTAGTTGCAGTACCGAACTATGGCTACACCTTC. Its translation: CASSVVAVPNYGYTF.

The J gene is TRBJ1-1, the V gene TRBV29-1; D not resolved. V shed 5 bases and J shed 6 bases, with 10 bases lying between them. Germline values: CDR1 SQVTM, CDR2 ANQGSEA. The CDR3 has 11 residues. CDR3 amino acids: CSVPTGAEAFF. The DNA for the CDR3 is TGCAGCGTTCCCACGGGAGCTGAAGCTTTCTTT.

The J gene is TRBJ1-6, the V gene TRBV10-3; 7 bases align to TRBD1. V gave up 6 bases and J gave up 5 bases; unmatched junction bases: 16. The CDR3 is 18 amino acids. Germline CDR1 ENHRY, CDR2 SYGVKD. The CDR3, as DNA: TGTGCCATCAGCCAAGAGAGAAGTGCAGGGGGTAATAATTCACCCCTCCACTTT. Translating gives CAISQERSAGGNNSPLHF.

Comments on this clonotype: The junction shows a germline mismatch at one end, possibly a read error. This rearrangement joins TRBV25-1 to TRBJ1-1; D gene ambiguous. The germline V gene has CDR1 MGHDK and CDR2 SYGVNS. The CDR3 is made up of 14 amino acids. In nucleotides, the CDR3 is TGTGCCAGCAGTGGGGTCGGGTGGAACACTGGAGCTTTCTTT. It encodes CASSGVGWNTGAFF.

As concerns this clonotype: This sequence may be a read error, since a much larger clone differs from it by one base. This sequence joins TRBV6-6 and TRBJ2-5; maybe TRBD1 (6 bases). This CDR3 spans 14 amino acids. Germline CDR1 is MNHNY and CDR2 is SVGAGI (reference sequence). CDR3 residues: CASSPRGFQETRYF. CDR3 bases: TGTGCCAGCAGTCCAAGGGGGTTCCAAGAGACCCGGTACTTC.

This clonotype was counted at least ten times. This chain connects TRBV20-1 to TRBJ1-5; the D gene is possibly TRBD1 (6 bases). Germline lookup yields CDR1 DFQATT and CDR2 SNEGSKA (reference sequence). The CDR3 spans 13 residues. Trimming took off 5 bases at V and 4 bases at J, with 12 bases between the two ends. CDR3 in DNA: TGCAGTGCTCGGACAGCCCGTAATCAGCCCCAGCATTTT. Protein sequence: CSARTARNQPQHF.

Worth noting for this clonotype: A much larger clone differs from this one at a single base, so this may be a read error. V is TRBV9 and J is TRBJ2-1; 8 bases agree with TRBD1. Looked up from germline, CDR1 is SGDLS and CDR2 is YYNGEE. J lost 10 bases, V lost 0 bases, and 9 bases had no gene match. The CDR3 runs 15 residues. CDR3 sequence: CASSVEAGQGYEQFF. As DNA, the CDR3 is TGTGCCAGCAGCGTAGAGGCCGGACAGGGCTACGAGCAGTTCTTC. The full variable domain, rest sourced from reference TRBV9 and TRBJ2-1, is DSGVTQTPKHLITATGQRVTLRCSPRSGDLSVYWYQQSLDQGLQFLIQYYNGEERAKGNILERFSAQQFPDLHSELNLSSLELGDSALYFCASSVEAGQGYEQFFGPGTRLTVL.

This clonotype has just a few counts. The rearrangement links TRBV10-3 to TRBJ2-5, with 9 nucleotides matching TRBD2. Germline-derived CDR1 and CDR2 are ENHRY and SYGVKD. The CDR3 is made up of 16 amino acids. J lost 6 bases, V lost 1 base, and 9 bases had no gene match. DNA of the CDR3: TGTGCCATCAGTGAGTTGCGCGGGAGGGCCGAGAAGACCCAGTACTTC. This sequence encodes CAISELRGRAEKTQYF.

V usage is TRBV20-1 and J usage is TRBJ1-4; TRBD1 agrees at 10 bases. J was trimmed by 8 bases and V by 5 bases; bases with no gene match: 8. The CDR3 is 14 amino acids. The germline CDR1 and CDR2 sequences are DFQATT and SNEGSKA (reference sequence). The CDR3 DNA follows: TGCAGTGCTCCAGACAGGGGGCTGTGGGAAAAACTGTTTTTT. This gives the protein CSAPDRGLWEKLFF.

The table lists this clonotype with a few counts. This chain uses TRBV2 with TRBJ1-4, with TRBD1 matching over 9 bases. CDR3 length: 14 residues. From germline, CDR1 is SNHLY and CDR2 FYNNEI. V lost 6 bases, J lost 8 bases, and 7 bases stayed unmatched. CDR3 amino acids: CASSPSDRGEKLFF. In DNA form, the CDR3 reads TGTGCCAGCAGCCCATCGGACAGGGGCGAAAAACTGTTTTTT.

This clonotype was seen many times. The chain recombines TRBV20-1 with TRBJ2-7; TRBD1 is a possible D gene (5 bases). Per germline, CDR1 DFQATT and CDR2 SNEGSKA (reference sequence). Trimming cost V 3 bases and J 2 bases, with 8 bases left between them. The CDR3 extends over 12 amino acids. The CDR3 bases are TGCAGTGCTAGCAGGGCGACCTACGAGCAGTACTTC. Translating gives CSASRATYEQYF.

The V call is TRBV10-2, the J call TRBJ2-7; tentative D call: TRBD2 (6 bases). Germline CDR1 reads WSHSY; CDR2 reads SAAADI. The CDR3 runs to 13 residues. V lost 7 bases and J 2 bases, leaving 12 bases between the germline ends. The CDR3 loop reads CASKVREAYEQYF. For the CDR3, the DNA is TGCGCCAGCAAGGTTAGGGAGGCCTACGAGCAGTACTTC.

This chain joins TRBV24-1 and TRBJ1-5; D is unclear. The V end lost 3 bases, the J end lost 9 bases, and 14 bases lay between the germline ends. Germline V lookup: CDR1 KGHDR, CDR2 SFDVKD. The CDR3 consists of 14 residues. This CDR3 is CATSDREFPGPQHF. CDR3 in DNA: TGTGCCACCAGTGATCGGGAGTTCCCCGGGCCCCAGCATTTT.

This clonotype was seen repeatedly, ten times or more. As DNA, the CDR3 is TGCAGTGCACCGGACCGGGACAGAGACTTCAATCAGCCCCAGCATTTT. Amino acid sequence: CSAPDRDRDFNQPQHF. V usage is TRBV20-1 and J usage is TRBJ1-5, with TRBD1 matching 7 bases. Trimming removed 6 bases from V and 3 bases from J; junction bases left unmatched: 14. The germline gives CDR1 DFQATT, CDR2 SNEGSKA (reference sequence). The length of the CDR3 is 16 residues.

On this clonotype: In this CDR3 the conserved last residue, phenylalanine or tryptophan, is missing, so a read error is likely. The rearrangement joins TRBV10-3 to TRBJ1-2; D is unresolved. Germline assignment: CDR1 ENHRY and CDR2 SYGVKD. This CDR3 has 14 residues. V was trimmed by 6 bases and J by 3 bases, leaving 14 bases between them. The CDR3 protein is CAIRRIGVDYGYTL. The CDR3 DNA follows: TGTGCCATCAGGAGGATCGGGGTTGACTATGGCTACACCCTC.

J is TRBJ2-2 and V is TRBV11-2, with a weak D call TRBD2 (6 bases). This CDR3 spans 15 amino acids. Between the trimmed V and J ends, which lost 3 bases and 4 bases, there was a span of 12 bases. CDR1 SGHAT and CDR2 FQNNGV come from the germline V gene. The CDR3 nucleotides read TGTGCCAGCAGCTTTTTCGCGGGGAGCACCGGGGAGCTGTTTTTT. It translates to CASSFFAGSTGELFF.

V usage is TRBV5-8 and J usage is TRBJ2-2, with unresolved D. The CDR3 covers 14 residues. V was trimmed by 2 bases and J by 5 bases, leaving 10 bases between them. Germline CDR1 SGHTS, CDR2 YDEGEE. CDR3 amino acids: CASSFVGLTGELFF. The CDR3, as DNA: TGTGCCAGCAGCTTCGTGGGGTTGACCGGGGAGCTGTTTTTT.

The chain joins TRBV12-3 or TRBV12-4 to TRBJ1-5; D is unresolved. The V gene lost 10 bases and the J gene lost 2 bases, with 15 bases spanning the gap. The CDR3 is 14 residues long. DNA of the CDR3: TGTGCCACCCAGTCTGGGGTCGGCAATCAGCCCCAGCATTTT. Translating gives CATQSGVGNQPQHF.

This clonotype occurred many times. This chain joins TRBV6-6 and TRBJ1-1, with 8 bases that match TRBD1. The CDR3 contains 16 residues. The trim removed 2 bases at V and 5 bases at J, leaving 10 bases unmatched. Germline CDR1 MNHNY, CDR2 SVGAGI (reference sequence). This CDR3 reads CASSYRARTGRTEAFF. The DNA of the CDR3 is TGTGCCAGCAGTTACAGGGCGCGGACAGGGCGGACTGAAGCTTTCTTT.

This clonotype was detected ten times or more. This chain connects TRBV25-1 to TRBJ2-7, with 7 positions matching TRBD2. V was pared by 6 bases and J by 1 base, with 9 bases of the junction left unmatched. There are 15 residues in the CDR3. The germline gives CDR1 MGHDK, CDR2 SYGVNS. The CDR3 DNA sequence: TGTGCCAGCAGAGAAAGCGGGATCAGGTCCTACGAGCAGTACTTC. Protein: CASRESGIRSYEQYF.

The chain carries TRBV11-1 and TRBJ2-5; D uncertain. Trimming took 0 bases from V and 5 from J, leaving 7 bases between them. Germline V lookup: CDR1 SGHAT, CDR2 FQDESV (reference sequence). The CDR3 has 13 amino acids. The CDR3 here is CASSLASMETQYF. The CDR3 DNA reads TGTGCCAGCAGCTTAGCTAGTATGGAGACCCAGTACTTC.

This chain joins TRBV15 and TRBJ2-7, with TRBD2 identical over 7 bases. In germline, CDR1 is LNHNV, CDR2 YYDKDF (reference sequence). J lost 2 bases, V lost 0 bases, and 4 bases had no gene match. The CDR3 length is 15 residues. The CDR3 DNA follows: TGTGCCACCAGCAGAGAGTCTAGCGGAGCCTACGAGCAGTACTTC. This sequence encodes CATSRESSGAYEQYF.

This clonotype appeared a few times. At one end the junction does not follow the germline gene, possibly because of a read error. The V and J genes are TRBV7-2 and TRBJ1-2; 7 positions match TRBD1. The CDR3 is made up of 12 amino acids. The V gene's germline CDR1 is SGHTA and CDR2 FQGNSA. CDR3 loop: CASSSYTGAAAF. CDR3 in DNA: TGTGCCAGCAGCTCGTACACAGGGGCGGCGGCCTTC.

This clonotype was recorded at least ten times. CDR3 bases: TGTGCCAGCAGCGCGGGGACGAATCAAGCGTTCTACGAGCAGTACTTC. Its translation is CASSAGTNQAFYEQYF. This chain connects TRBV9 to TRBJ2-7; D possibly uses TRBD1 or TRBD2 (5 bases each). Deletions cut 3 bases from V and 3 bases from J, with 19 bases between. The CDR3 covers 16 residues. Germline V lookup: CDR1 SGDLS, CDR2 YYNGEE. Using reference TRBV9 and TRBJ2-7 for the parts outside the CDR3, the full variable domain is DSGVTQTPKHLITATGQRVTLRCSPRSGDLSVYWYQQSLDQGLQFLIQYYNGEERAKGNILERFSAQQFPDLHSELNLSSLELGDSALYFCASSAGTNQAFYEQYFGPGTRLTVT.

This clonotype appeared many times. V gene TRBV19 combines with J gene TRBJ1-1; TRBD1 agrees at 8 bases. V dropped 5 bases and J dropped 5; count of bases not matched to a gene: 7. CDR1 LNHDA and CDR2 SQIVND come from the germline V gene (reference sequence). The CDR3 runs 14 residues. The CDR3 protein is CASSSTGGRTEAFF. The CDR3 DNA reads as TGTGCCAGTAGTTCAACAGGGGGAAGGACTGAAGCTTTCTTT.

V gene TRBV7-2 combines with J gene TRBJ1-6; 7 nucleotides align to TRBD1. Unmatched junction bases numbered 13, after V lost 7 bases and J lost 13 bases. CDR3 length: 14 amino acids. Germline V gene data show CDR1 as SGHTA and CDR2 as FQGNSA. CDR3 in DNA: TGTGCCAGCAAACTCCGGACAGGCACCTCGCCCCTCCACTTT. It translates to CASKLRTGTSPLHF.

Only a few counts were recorded for this clonotype. The chain carries TRBV20-1 and TRBJ1-2; maybe TRBD1 (6 bases). Germline CDR1 reads DFQATT; CDR2 reads SNEGSKA (reference sequence). The CDR3 spans 14 residues. Trimming removed 3 bases at V and 4 bases at J, with 15 bases between. The CDR3 is CSARDTQGSYGYTF. CDR3 in DNA: TGCAGTGCTAGGGACACACAGGGTAGCTATGGCTACACCTTC.

This clonotype was counted many times. This chain links TRBV7-3 with TRBJ2-5; TRBD2 might be the D (6 bases). V gave up 3 bases and J gave up 5 bases, with 10 bases separating them. This CDR3 has 13 amino acids. The germline CDR1 and CDR2 sequences are SGHTA and FQGTGA. DNA for the CDR3: TGTGCCAGCAGCTTCGGGAGTGAGGAGACCCAGTACTTC. Translated, it gives CASSFGSEETQYF.

The rearrangement joins TRBV6-5 to TRBJ1-1, with 9 bases that match TRBD1. This CDR3 spans 14 amino acids. The junction had 4 bases not matched to a gene; V was cut back by 6 bases and J by 2 bases. CDR1 is MNHEY and CDR2 is SVGAGI in the germline V gene. The CDR3 region is CASRPTGGNTEAFF. The CDR3 region has the DNA TGTGCCAGCAGACCGACAGGGGGAAACACTGAAGCTTTCTTT.